This TCR beta chain was retrieved from a study of OX40 agonist ivuxolimab in advanced cancers. As for this clone: Its antigen is currently unknown.

CDR3 size: 11 residues. Germline lookup yields CDR1 MNHEY and CDR2 SVGAGI. Study results and caveats: Normalized T-cell clonal expansion was also low in some nonresponders.

The method was immunoSEQ multiplex PCR; TCRdb's version includes in-frame clones alone and lacks a portion of them. The data hold around 30,000 clones, with about four fifths observed a single time. The sequence was obtained from an adult with an advanced solid tumor such as melanoma, head and neck, liver or kidney cancer. Sequenced material: CD4+ or CD8+ T cells sorted from blood, taken in a trial of the OX40 agonist ivuxolimab. The genes are TRBV6-5 and TRBJ1-1; D is ambiguous. DNA of the CDR3: TGTGGAGAGGGCTCAACCCACTCAGCTTTCTTT. Encoded protein: CGEGSTHSAFF.